The text below deals with one TCR beta chain. Method: immunoSEQ multiplex PCR; TCRdb's copy keeps in-frame clones and lacks some. The table lists over 100,000 clones, just over 90% of them singletons, with 4% to 4.5% in the top ten. The sample belongs to a study of control samples from healthy donors and cancer patients. This CDR3 region has 13 residues. CDR1 MNHEY and CDR2 SVGAGI come from the germline V gene. V was clipped by 6 bases and J by 2 bases, with 8 bases between them. Sequencing used blood. The chain joins TRBV6-5 to TRBJ1-5; D is possibly TRBD1 (6 bases). The clonotype was recovered from a human donor in good health. The donor label of this sample is uncertain. The CDR3: CASRQGGNQPQHF. In DNA form, the CDR3 reads TGTGCCAGCAGACAGGGTGGCAATCAGCCCCAGCATTTT.